This T cell receptor (beta chain) was identified during a study of blood T cell repertoires in COVID-19. For the study at large: Collection of acute and convalescent COVID-19 samples took place in the United States, Italy and Spain. Sources were T cells, B-cell-depleted T cells, or PBMCs; the material itself was cDNA or gDNA.

Per the study methods: By means of reference gene primer amplification, nucleated cell counts were estimated. This table comes from immunoSEQ multiplex PCR, and its TCRdb copy is limited to in-frame clones, with some not included. The D gene and trimming were derived from the DNA, and the V and J assignments and clone size from that table. The table lists roughly 73,000 clones, 80% to 85% of them singletons. The germline V gene has CDR1 SGHRS and CDR2 YFSETQ. CDR3 length: 15 amino acids. In the case of this clone: Its ends do not fully match the called genes, so a read error is possible.

Sequencing was carried out using peripheral blood. The chain joins TRBV5-1 to TRBJ2-7; a weak D match, TRBD2 (7 bases). The TCR originated in a woman between 55 and 75 years old with acute or convalescent COVID-19. This CDR3 is CARSWGGGGSYEQYF. For the CDR3, the DNA is TGCGCCCGCAGCTGGGGGGGCGGGGGATCGTACGAGCAGTACTTC. The full variable domain, with the rest looked up from reference TRBV5-1 and TRBJ2-7, is KAGVTQTPRYLIKTRGQQVTLSCSPISGHRSVSWYQQTPGQGLQFLFEYFSETQRNKGNFPGRFSGRQFSNSRSEMNVSTLELGDSALYLCARSWGGGGSYEQYFGPGTRLTVT.